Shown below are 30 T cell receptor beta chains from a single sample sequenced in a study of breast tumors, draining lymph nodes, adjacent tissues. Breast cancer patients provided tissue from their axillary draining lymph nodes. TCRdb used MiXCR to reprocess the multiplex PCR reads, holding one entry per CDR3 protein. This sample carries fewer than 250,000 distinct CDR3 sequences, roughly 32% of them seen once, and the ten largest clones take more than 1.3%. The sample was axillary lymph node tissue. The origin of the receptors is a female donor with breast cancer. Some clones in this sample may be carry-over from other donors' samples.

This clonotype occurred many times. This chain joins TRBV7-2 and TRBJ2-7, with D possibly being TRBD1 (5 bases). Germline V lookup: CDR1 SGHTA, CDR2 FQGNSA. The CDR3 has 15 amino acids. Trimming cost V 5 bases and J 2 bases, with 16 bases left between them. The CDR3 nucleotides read TGTGCCAGCAGCGATACCCTGGGGCAAGCCTACGAGCAGTACTTC. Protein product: CASSDTLGQAYEQYF.

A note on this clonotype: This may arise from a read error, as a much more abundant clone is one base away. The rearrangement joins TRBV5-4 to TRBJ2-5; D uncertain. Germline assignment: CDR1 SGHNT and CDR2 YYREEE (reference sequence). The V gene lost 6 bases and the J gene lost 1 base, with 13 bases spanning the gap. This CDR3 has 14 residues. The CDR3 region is CASNLDRPQETQYF. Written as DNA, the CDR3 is TGTGCCAGCAACCTAGATAGACCCCAAGAGACCCAGTACTTC.

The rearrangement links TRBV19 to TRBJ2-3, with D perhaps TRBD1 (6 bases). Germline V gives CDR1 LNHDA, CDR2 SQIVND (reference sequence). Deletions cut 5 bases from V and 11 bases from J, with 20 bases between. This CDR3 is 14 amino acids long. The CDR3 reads CASSSRYRDHEQYF. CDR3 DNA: TGTGCCAGTAGTTCCCGATACAGGGACCATGAGCAGTATTTT.

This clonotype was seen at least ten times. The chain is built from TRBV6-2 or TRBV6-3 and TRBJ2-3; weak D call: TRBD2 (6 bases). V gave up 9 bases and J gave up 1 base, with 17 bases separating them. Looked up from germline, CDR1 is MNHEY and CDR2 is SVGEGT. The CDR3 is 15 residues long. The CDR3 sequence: CASRLRGRGTDTQYF. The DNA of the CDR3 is TGTGCCAGTAGACTGCGGGGACGGGGCACAGATACGCAGTATTTT.

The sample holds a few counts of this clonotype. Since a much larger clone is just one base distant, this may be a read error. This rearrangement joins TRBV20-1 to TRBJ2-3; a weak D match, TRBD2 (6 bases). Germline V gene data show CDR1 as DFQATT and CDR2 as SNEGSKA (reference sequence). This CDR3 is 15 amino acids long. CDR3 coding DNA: TGCAGTGCTAGAGATTCCCGGAGGGGCACAGGTACGCAGTATTTT. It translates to CSARDSRRGTGTQYF.

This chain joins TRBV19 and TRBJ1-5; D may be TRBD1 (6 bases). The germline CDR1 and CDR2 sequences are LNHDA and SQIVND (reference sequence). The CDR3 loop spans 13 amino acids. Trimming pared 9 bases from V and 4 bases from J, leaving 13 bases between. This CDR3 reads CARTGQDNQPQHF. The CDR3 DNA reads TGTGCCAGGACAGGCCAGGATAATCAGCCCCAGCATTTT.

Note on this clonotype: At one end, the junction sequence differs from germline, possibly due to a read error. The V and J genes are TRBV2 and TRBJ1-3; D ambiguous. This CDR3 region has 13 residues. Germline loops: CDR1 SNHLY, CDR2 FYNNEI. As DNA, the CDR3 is TGTGCCGGCAGTCATATCTCTGGAAACACCATATATTTT. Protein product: CAGSHISGNTIYF. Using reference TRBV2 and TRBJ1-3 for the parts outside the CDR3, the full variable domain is EPEVTQTPSHQVTQMGQEVILRCVPISNHLYFYWYRQILGQKVEFLVSFYNNEISEKSEIFDDQFSVERPDGSNFTLKIRSTKLEDSAMYFCAGSHISGNTIYFGEGSWLTVV.

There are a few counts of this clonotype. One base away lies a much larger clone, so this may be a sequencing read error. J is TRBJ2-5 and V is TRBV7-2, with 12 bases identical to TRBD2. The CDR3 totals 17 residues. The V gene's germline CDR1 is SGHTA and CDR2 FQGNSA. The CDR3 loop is CASSYGLAGRIQEPQYF. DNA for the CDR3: TGTGCCAGCAGCTATGGACTAGCGGGAAGGATACAAGAGCCCCAGTACTTC.

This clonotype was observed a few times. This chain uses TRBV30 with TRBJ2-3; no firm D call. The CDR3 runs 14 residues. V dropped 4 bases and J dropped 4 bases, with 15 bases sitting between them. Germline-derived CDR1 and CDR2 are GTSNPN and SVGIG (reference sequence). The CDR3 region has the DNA TGTGCCTGGACCCTGGTCGGAGCTGCAGATACGCAGTATTTT. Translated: CAWTLVGAADTQYF.

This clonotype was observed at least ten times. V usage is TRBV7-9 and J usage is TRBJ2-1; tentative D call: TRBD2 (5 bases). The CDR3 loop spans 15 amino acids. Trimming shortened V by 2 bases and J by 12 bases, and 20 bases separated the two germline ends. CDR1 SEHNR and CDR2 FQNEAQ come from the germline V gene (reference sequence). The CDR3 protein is CASSLLEPSRSWQFF. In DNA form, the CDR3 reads TGTGCCAGCAGCTTACTGGAGCCTAGCCGATCTTGGCAGTTCTTC.

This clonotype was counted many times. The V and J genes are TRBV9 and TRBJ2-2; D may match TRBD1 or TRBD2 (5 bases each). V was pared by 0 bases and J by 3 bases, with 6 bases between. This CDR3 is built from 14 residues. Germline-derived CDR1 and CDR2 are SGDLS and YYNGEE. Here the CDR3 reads CASSVVGDTGELFF. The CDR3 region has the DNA TGTGCCAGCAGCGTAGTGGGGGACACCGGGGAGCTGTTTTTT. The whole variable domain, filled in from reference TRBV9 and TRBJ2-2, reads DSGVTQTPKHLITATGQRVTLRCSPRSGDLSVYWYQQSLDQGLQFLIQYYNGEERAKGNILERFSAQQFPDLHSELNLSSLELGDSALYFCASSVVGDTGELFFGEGSRLTVL.

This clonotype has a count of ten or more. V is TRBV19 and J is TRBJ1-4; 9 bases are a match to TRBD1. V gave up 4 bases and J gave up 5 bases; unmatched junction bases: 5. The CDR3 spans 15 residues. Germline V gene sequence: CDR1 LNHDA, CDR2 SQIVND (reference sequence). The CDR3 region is CASSTSGTGNEKLFF. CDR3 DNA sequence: TGTGCCAGTAGTACCTCCGGGACAGGGAATGAAAAACTGTTTTTT.

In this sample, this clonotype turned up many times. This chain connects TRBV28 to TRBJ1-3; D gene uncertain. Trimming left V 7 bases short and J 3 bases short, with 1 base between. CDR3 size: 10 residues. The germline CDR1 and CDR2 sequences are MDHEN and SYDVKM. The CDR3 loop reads CASNGNTIYF. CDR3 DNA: TGTGCCAGCAATGGAAACACCATATATTTT.

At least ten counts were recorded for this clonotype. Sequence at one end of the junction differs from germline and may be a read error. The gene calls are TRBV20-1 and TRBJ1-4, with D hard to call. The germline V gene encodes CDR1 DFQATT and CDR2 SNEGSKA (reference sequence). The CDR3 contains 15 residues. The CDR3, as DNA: TGCAGTGCTGGAGAGACACACGCAACTAATGAAAAACTGTTTTTT. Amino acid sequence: CSAGETHATNEKLFF.

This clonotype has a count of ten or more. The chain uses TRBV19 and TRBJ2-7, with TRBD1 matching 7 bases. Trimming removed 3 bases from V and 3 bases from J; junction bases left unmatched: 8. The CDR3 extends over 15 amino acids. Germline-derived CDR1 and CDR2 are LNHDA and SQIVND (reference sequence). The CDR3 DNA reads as TGTGCCAGTAGTATTACCGGGACAGATGTCTACGAGCAGTACTTC. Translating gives CASSITGTDVYEQYF.

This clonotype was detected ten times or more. The CDR3 coding sequence is TGTGCCAGCGGACGAGGGGACTACCAATACAATGAGCAGTTCTTC. Its protein product is CASGRGDYQYNEQFF. This rearrangement joins TRBV6-5 to TRBJ2-1, with 7 bases fitting TRBD2. The length of the CDR3 is 15 residues. The germline gives CDR1 MNHEY, CDR2 SVGAGI. V lost 8 bases to trimming and J lost 4 bases; unmatched junction nucleotides: 11.

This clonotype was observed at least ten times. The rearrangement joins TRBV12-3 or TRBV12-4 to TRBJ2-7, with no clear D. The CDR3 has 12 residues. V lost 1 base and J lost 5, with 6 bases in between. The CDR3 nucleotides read TGTGCCAGCAGTTTAGTTTGGGACGAGCAGTACTTC. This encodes CASSLVWDEQYF.

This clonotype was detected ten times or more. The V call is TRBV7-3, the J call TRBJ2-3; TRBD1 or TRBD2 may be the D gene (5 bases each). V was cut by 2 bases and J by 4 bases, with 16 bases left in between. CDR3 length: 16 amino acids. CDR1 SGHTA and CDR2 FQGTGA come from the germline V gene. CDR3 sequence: CASSLGTVGYADTQYF. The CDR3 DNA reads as TGTGCCAGCAGCTTAGGGACCGTGGGCTACGCAGATACGCAGTATTTT.

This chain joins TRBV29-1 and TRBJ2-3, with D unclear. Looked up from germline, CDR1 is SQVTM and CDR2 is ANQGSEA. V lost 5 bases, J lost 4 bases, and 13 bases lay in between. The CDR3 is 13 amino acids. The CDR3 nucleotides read TGCAGCGTTCGCAAAACGGCTCCAGATACGCAGTATTTT. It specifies CSVRKTAPDTQYF.

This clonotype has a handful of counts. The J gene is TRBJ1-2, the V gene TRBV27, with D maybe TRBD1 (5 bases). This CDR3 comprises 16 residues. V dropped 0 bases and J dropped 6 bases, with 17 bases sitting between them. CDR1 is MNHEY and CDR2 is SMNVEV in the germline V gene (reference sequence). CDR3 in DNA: TGTGCCAGCAGTTTATCTGGGACCCCGAAGAGGCATGGCTACACCTTC. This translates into CASSLSGTPKRHGYTF.

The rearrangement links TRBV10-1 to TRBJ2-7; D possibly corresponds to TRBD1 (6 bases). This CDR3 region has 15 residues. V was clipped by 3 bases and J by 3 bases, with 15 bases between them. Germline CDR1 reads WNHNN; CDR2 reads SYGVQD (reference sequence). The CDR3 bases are TGCGCCAGCAGTGATGGTCAGGGGCATTTCTACGAGCAGTACTTC. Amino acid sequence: CASSDGQGHFYEQYF.

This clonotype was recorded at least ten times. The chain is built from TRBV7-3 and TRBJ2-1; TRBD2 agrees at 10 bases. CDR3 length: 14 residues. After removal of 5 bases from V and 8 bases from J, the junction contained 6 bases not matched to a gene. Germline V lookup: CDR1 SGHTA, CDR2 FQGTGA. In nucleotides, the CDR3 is TGTGCCAGCAGCAATAGCGGGAGGCTGGATGAGCAGTTCTTC. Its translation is CASSNSGRLDEQFF. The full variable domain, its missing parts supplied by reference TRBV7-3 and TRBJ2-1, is GAGVSQTPSNKVTEKGKYVELRCDPISGHTALYWYRQSLGQGPEFLIYFQGTGAADDSGLPNDRFFAVRPEGSVSTLKIQRTERGDSAVYLCASSNSGRLDEQFFGPGTRLTVL.

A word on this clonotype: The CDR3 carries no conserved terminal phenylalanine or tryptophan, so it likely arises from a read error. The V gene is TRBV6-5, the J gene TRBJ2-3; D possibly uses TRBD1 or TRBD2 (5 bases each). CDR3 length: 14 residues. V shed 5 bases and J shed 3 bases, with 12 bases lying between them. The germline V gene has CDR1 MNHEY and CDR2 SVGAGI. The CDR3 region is CASSHWGGTDTQYL. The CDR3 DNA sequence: TGTGCCAGCAGTCACTGGGGCGGGACAGATACGCAGTATCTT.

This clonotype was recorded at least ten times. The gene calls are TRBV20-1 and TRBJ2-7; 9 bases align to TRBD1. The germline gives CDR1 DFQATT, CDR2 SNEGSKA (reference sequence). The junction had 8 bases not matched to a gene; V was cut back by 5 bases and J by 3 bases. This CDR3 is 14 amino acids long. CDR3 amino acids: CSAARTTGGYEQYF. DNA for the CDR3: TGCAGTGCTGCGCGTACGACAGGGGGCTACGAGCAGTACTTC.

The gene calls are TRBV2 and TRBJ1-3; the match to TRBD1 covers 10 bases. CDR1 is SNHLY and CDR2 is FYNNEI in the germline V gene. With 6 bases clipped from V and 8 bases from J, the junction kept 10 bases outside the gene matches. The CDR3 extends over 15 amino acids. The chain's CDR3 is CASSPGTGVSDTIYF. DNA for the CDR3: TGTGCCAGCAGCCCCGGGACAGGGGTTTCGGACACCATATATTTT.

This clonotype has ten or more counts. Written as DNA, the CDR3 is TGTGCCAGTAGTGCCGTAACAGATACGCAGTATTTT. Protein product: CASSAVTDTQYF. V is TRBV19 and J is TRBJ2-3; no firm D call. CDR1 and CDR2 (germline): LNHDA, SQIVND (reference sequence). The CDR3 covers 12 residues. Trimming took off 5 bases at V and 3 bases at J, with 6 bases between the two ends.

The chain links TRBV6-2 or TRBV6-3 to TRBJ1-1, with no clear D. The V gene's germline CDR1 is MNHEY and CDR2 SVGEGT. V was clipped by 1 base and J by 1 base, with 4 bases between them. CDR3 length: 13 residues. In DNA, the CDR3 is TGTGCCAGCAGTTACTATGGGAACACTGAAGCTTTCTTT. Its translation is CASSYYGNTEAFF.

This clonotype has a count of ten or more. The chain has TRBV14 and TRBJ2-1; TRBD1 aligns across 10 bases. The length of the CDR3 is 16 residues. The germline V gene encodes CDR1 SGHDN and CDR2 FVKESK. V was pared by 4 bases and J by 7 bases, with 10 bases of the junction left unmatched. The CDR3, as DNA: TGTGCCAGCAGCCGACAGACAGGGGGCAATTCGAATGAGCAGTTCTTC. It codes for CASSRQTGGNSNEQFF.

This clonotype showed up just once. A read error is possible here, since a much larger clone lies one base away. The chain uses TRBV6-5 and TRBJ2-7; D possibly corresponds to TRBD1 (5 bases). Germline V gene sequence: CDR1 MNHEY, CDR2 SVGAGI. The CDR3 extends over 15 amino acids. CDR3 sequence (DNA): TGTGCCAGCAGTAACTCGACAGCCAGAGCCTACGAGCAGTACTTC. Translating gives CASSNSTARAYEQYF.

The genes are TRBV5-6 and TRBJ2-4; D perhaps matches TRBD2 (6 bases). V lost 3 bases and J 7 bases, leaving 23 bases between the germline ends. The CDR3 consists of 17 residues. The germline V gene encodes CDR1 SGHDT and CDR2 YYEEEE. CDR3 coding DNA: TGTGCCAGCAGCTCTGGATACCCGGGGCGGGACGCGAACATTCAGTACTTC. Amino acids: CASSSGYPGRDANIQYF.